These T cell receptor beta chains were read from a single sample in a study of T-cell reconstitution after alpha-beta-depleted transplantation in children. TCRdb re-called the PCR reads with MiXCR, one entry per CDR3 protein. The top ten clones hold around 2.2% of a sample with a few hundred thousand distinct CDR3 sequences, approximately 13% of them seen once. The source was PBMCs, mostly from graft donor cells, collected 360 days after TCRalphabeta/CD19-depleted stem cell transplant. These receptor sequences come from a male patient between 5 and 17 years old who had a stem cell transplant for acute myeloid leukemia, so the T cells may come from the graft donor. The conserved cysteine and the conserved F or W are not part of the CDR3 here. Each record gives: V gene, CDR3 length, clone size, CDR3 protein. Only some rows state a clone size, as once, few, many or a class for expanded clones.

V gene: TRBV24-1
CDR3 length: 14
clone size: few
CDR3 protein: ATSDLRDNPLNEQF

V gene: TRBV25-1
CDR3 length: 12
clone size: few
CDR3 protein: ASSAGGSIETQY

V gene: TRBV28
CDR3 length: 11
clone size: few
CDR3 protein: ASSFLKTGELF

V gene: TRBV7-9
CDR3 length: 16
clone size: many
CDR3 protein: ASRYSTASGKNTGELF

V gene: TRBV7-3
CDR3 length: 13
clone size: few
CDR3 protein: ASSLGSPSTDTQY

V gene: TRBV20-1
CDR3 length: 12
clone size: many
CDR3 protein: SALPSGNSYEQY

V gene: TRBV11-1
CDR3 length: 17
clone size: -
CDR3 protein: ASSSARLAGARGGNEQF

V gene: TRBV5-1
CDR3 length: 12
clone size: many
CDR3 protein: ASSWGAVKVEQY

V gene: TRBV5-1
CDR3 length: 15
clone size: many
CDR3 protein: ASSLGIGQGRGYEQY

V gene: TRBV29-1
CDR3 length: 11
clone size: many
CDR3 protein: SVAGQPSYEQY

V gene: TRBV4-3
CDR3 length: 13
clone size: -
CDR3 protein: ASSQAVRGVYEQY

V gene: TRBV20-1
CDR3 length: 14
clone size: -
CDR3 protein: SASPYRGHAEETQY

V gene: TRBV20-1
CDR3 length: 14
clone size: -
CDR3 protein: SASSPTGLSSQPQH

V gene: TRBV10-2
CDR3 length: 13
clone size: -
CDR3 protein: ASSVLRGRGTEAF

V gene: TRBV28
CDR3 length: 12
clone size: few
CDR3 protein: AIKTGSGANVLT

V gene: TRBV7-9
CDR3 length: 12
clone size: many
CDR3 protein: ASSFPSGSYEQY

V gene: TRBV29-1
CDR3 length: 13
clone size: few
CDR3 protein: SVEDPGTGLYGYT

V gene: TRBV20-1
CDR3 length: 12
clone size: -
CDR3 protein: SAHKAGSSYEQY

V gene: TRBV11-3
CDR3 length: 15
clone size: -
CDR3 protein: ASSLRAGGRAVDEQF

V gene: TRBV6-5
CDR3 length: 10
clone size: -
CDR3 protein: ASSPTVYEQY

V gene: TRBV20-1
CDR3 length: 11
clone size: -
CDR3 protein: SASIRAGQPQH

V gene: TRBV12-3/TRBV12-4
CDR3 length: 13
clone size: few
CDR3 protein: ASSSLLTRIPFQY

V gene: TRBV7-2
CDR3 length: 14
clone size: few
CDR3 protein: ASSLFRGRGRETQY

V gene: TRBV6-5
CDR3 length: 17
clone size: -
CDR3 protein: ASSYSLPGLAGAANEQF

V gene: TRBV5-1
CDR3 length: 12
clone size: -
CDR3 protein: ASSRDGLSNEQY

V gene: TRBV12-3/TRBV12-4
CDR3 length: 14
clone size: -
CDR3 protein: ASSEDTGHSNQPQH

V gene: TRBV5-1
CDR3 length: 14
clone size: many
CDR3 protein: ASSLGSRLAKNIQY

V gene: TRBV19
CDR3 length: 12
clone size: -
CDR3 protein: ASSIVTSAGELF

V gene: TRBV29-1
CDR3 length: 11
clone size: many
CDR3 protein: SVTGTISYEQY

V gene: TRBV18
CDR3 length: 19
clone size: few
CDR3 protein: ASSYTGTGGHSSIMNTEAF

V gene: TRBV3-1
CDR3 length: 10
clone size: many
CDR3 protein: ASSQLGGELF

V gene: TRBV7-2
CDR3 length: 15
clone size: few
CDR3 protein: ASSLVLAGHSYNEQF

V gene: TRBV10-3
CDR3 length: 12
clone size: -
CDR3 protein: ATRAGLSTGTQY

V gene: TRBV6-5
CDR3 length: 9
clone size: many
CDR3 protein: ASSYSKTQY

V gene: TRBV12-3/TRBV12-4
CDR3 length: 13
clone size: -
CDR3 protein: ASSYRATINNEQF

V gene: TRBV7-9
CDR3 length: 15
clone size: many
CDR3 protein: ASSFPTLIGRNTEAF

V gene: TRBV7-8
CDR3 length: 14
clone size: -
CDR3 protein: ASSPSGRASYNEQF

V gene: TRBV14
CDR3 length: 15
clone size: -
CDR3 protein: ASSRPTDSLNTGELF

V gene: TRBV29-1
CDR3 length: 12
clone size: few
CDR3 protein: SVGVAGAGETQY

V gene: TRBV7-2
CDR3 length: 15
clone size: -
CDR3 protein: ASSLGRLAGLYNEQF

V gene: TRBV29-1
CDR3 length: 13
clone size: many
CDR3 protein: SVEKRGRGLYEQY